These 18 T cell receptor beta chains were all obtained from the same sample, sequenced in a study of T cell responses to AZD1222 COVID-19 vaccine. The table came from immunoSEQ multiplex PCR; TCRdb's copy has only in-frame clones and leaves some out. This sample has 100,000 to 150,000 clones, with 85% to 90% found just once. Sequencing used peripheral blood, obtained on day 0 of AZD1222 vaccination. Receptors originate from an adult in good health.

The chain links TRBV2 to TRBJ1-4; D not certain. The ends were cut back, 7 bases at V and 4 bases at J, with 10 bases in the middle. The CDR3 is 13 amino acids. Germline CDR1 and CDR2: SNHLY and FYNNEI. The CDR3 is CASTQGYNEKLFF. DNA for the CDR3: TGTGCCAGCACGCAAGGCTATAATGAAAAACTGTTTTTT.

This chain links TRBV18 with TRBJ2-3; D unclear. The CDR3 totals 11 residues. Germline V gene lookup returns CDR1 KGHSH and CDR2 LQKENI. The V gene lost 10 bases and the J gene lost 0 bases, with 5 bases spanning the gap. In DNA form, the CDR3 reads TGTGCCACCCAGAGCACAGATACGCAGTATTTT. Translation: CATQSTDTQYF.

The chain combines TRBV4-3 with TRBJ1-1, with D possibly TRBD1 on 6 matching bases. The CDR3 totals 15 residues. Trimming shortened V by 4 bases and J by 2 bases, and 14 bases separated the two germline ends. CDR1 LGHNA and CDR2 YSLEER come from the germline V gene. The CDR3 coding sequence is TGCGCCAGCAGCCGCAGGGGAGCGATAAACACTGAAGCTTTCTTT. This encodes CASSRRGAINTEAFF.

V gene TRBV29-1 combines with J gene TRBJ1-1; D gene uncertain. The CDR3 contains 10 residues. CDR1 is SQVTM and CDR2 is ANQGSEA in the germline V gene. The CDR3, as DNA: TGCTGCGGGGAGAACACTGAAGCTTTCTTT. Protein product: CCGENTEAFF.

A word on this clone: The same CDR3 also results from other DNA sequences found in this sample. The chain combines TRBV9 with TRBJ1-1; D not certain. CDR1 is SGDLS, CDR2 YYNGEE, per germline. V lost 0 bases, J lost 4 bases, and 7 bases lay in between. The CDR3 runs to 13 residues. CDR3 bases: TGTGCCAGCAGCGTAGGGGCCGGCACTGAAGCTTTCTTT. Translated, it gives CASSVGAGTEAFF. Looking up the rest from reference TRBV9 and TRBJ1-1 gives the full variable domain: DSGVTQTPKHLITATGQRVTLRCSPRSGDLSVYWYQQSLDQGLQFLIQYYNGEERAKGNILERFSAQQFPDLHSELNLSSLELGDSALYFCASSVGAGTEAFFGQGTRLTVV.

This sequence joins TRBV19 and TRBJ2-7, with 8 bases fitting TRBD1. Per germline, CDR1 LNHDA and CDR2 SQIVND (reference sequence). The CDR3 totals 13 residues. V was pared by 5 bases and J by 6 bases, with 6 bases of the junction left unmatched. In DNA, the CDR3 is TGTGCCAGTAGTGTCAGGACAGGGACCGAGCAGTACTTC. The encoded protein is CASSVRTGTEQYF.

This rearrangement joins TRBV20-1 to TRBJ2-1, with TRBD2 matching over 10 bases. The germline V gene encodes CDR1 DFQATT and CDR2 SNEGSKA (reference sequence). CDR3 length equals 15 residues. The V gene end was trimmed by 3 bases and the J gene end by 5 bases; junction bases not matched to a gene: 7. The CDR3: CSASFNLAGDNEQFF. CDR3 nucleotide sequence: TGCAGTGCTAGTTTTAACCTAGCGGGGGACAATGAGCAGTTCTTC.

V gene TRBV6-5 combines with J gene TRBJ2-7; D assignment may be TRBD1 or TRBD2 (7 bases each). V lost 2 bases and J 3 bases, leaving 14 bases between the germline ends. Germline CDR1 MNHEY, CDR2 SVGAGI. The CDR3 runs to 15 residues. CDR3 loop: CASSYQGGLDYEQYF. The CDR3, as DNA: TGTGCCAGCAGTTACCAGGGGGGGTTGGACTACGAGCAGTACTTC.

This chain joins TRBV29-1 and TRBJ1-1, with D uncertain. Trimming took off 1 base at V and 10 bases at J, with 10 bases between the two ends. Germline CDR1 SQVTM, CDR2 ANQGSEA. This CDR3 has 11 amino acids. CDR3 DNA sequence: TGCAGCGTTGAAGGGCCCGCGGGAGCTTTCTTT. Translating it yields CSVEGPAGAFF.

The chain uses TRBV6-1 and TRBJ1-2, with 8 bases matching TRBD1. Trimming removed 2 bases from V and 10 bases from J; junction bases left unmatched: 6. This CDR3 spans 13 amino acids. The germline V gene has CDR1 MNHNS and CDR2 SASEGT. The CDR3 sequence is CASSEQGAIDYTF. The CDR3 DNA reads as TGTGCCAGCAGTGAACAGGGGGCTATCGACTACACCTTC.

V usage is TRBV19 and J usage is TRBJ1-1; no firm D call. The germline V gene encodes CDR1 LNHDA and CDR2 SQIVND (reference sequence). Deletions cut 3 bases from V and 0 bases from J, with 11 bases between. The CDR3 loop spans 15 amino acids. The CDR3 coding sequence is TGTGCCAGTAGTATTTCACCCAACGTGAACACTGAAGCTTTCTTT. Translated: CASSISPNVNTEAFF.

This chain connects TRBV7-9 to TRBJ2-5; tentatively, D is TRBD2 (7 bases). Trimming left V 1 base short and J 5 bases short, with 14 bases between. The CDR3 sequence is 15 residues long. Germline V gene data show CDR1 as SEHNR and CDR2 as FQNEAQ (reference sequence). The CDR3 DNA reads TGTGCCAGCAGCTTAGGAGGGGGGGCCCTTGAGACCCAGTACTTC. This translates into CASSLGGGALETQYF.

This chain links TRBV11-2 with TRBJ2-7, with unresolved D. Germline V gene data show CDR1 as SGHAT and CDR2 as FQNNGV. This CDR3 is built from 14 residues. Trimming took off 5 bases at V and 2 bases at J, with 13 bases between the two ends. CDR3 loop: CASSPQTLTYEQYF. CDR3 nucleotide sequence: TGTGCCAGCAGCCCACAGACCCTAACCTACGAGCAGTACTTC.

The V gene is TRBV27, the J gene TRBJ2-1; possibly TRBD2 for D (6 bases). This CDR3 spans 17 amino acids. Trimming removed 4 bases at V and 2 bases at J, with 18 bases between. CDR1 and CDR2 from the germline V gene are MNHEY and SMNVEV (reference sequence). CDR3 protein: CASSSNGRLGTYNEQFF. CDR3 nucleotide sequence: TGTGCCAGCAGTTCCAATGGTCGACTAGGTACCTACAATGAGCAGTTCTTC.

The chain has TRBV6-4 and TRBJ1-1; D not certain. This CDR3 has 14 residues. Deletions cut 0 bases from V and 5 bases from J, with 10 bases between. Germline V gene sequence: CDR1 MRHNA, CDR2 SNTAGT. The CDR3 reads CASSDSQRVTEAFF. CDR3 in DNA: TGTGCCAGCAGTGACTCGCAAAGGGTTACTGAAGCTTTCTTT.

This chain joins TRBV21-1 and TRBJ2-5; the D segment call TRBD1 is taken from the table without a DNA check. TRBV21-1 is a pseudogene segment. The CDR3 has 17 amino acids. In DNA form, the CDR3 reads TGTGCCAGGAAATTTGACAGGAAACTTCGATCGGAGGAGACCCAGTACTTC. It is translated as CARKFDRKLRSEETQYF.

This clone counts as medium-sized. The chain is built from TRBV11-2 and TRBJ2-7; D might be TRBD2 (6 bases). The V and J ends lost 5 bases and 2 bases respectively, with 16 bases between them. Germline CDR1 reads SGHAT; CDR2 reads FQNNGV. The CDR3 sequence is 15 residues long. The CDR3 nucleotides are TGTGCCAGCAGCCCGGGACTGATTATAACCTACGAGCAGTACTTC. Its translation: CASSPGLIITYEQYF.

The chain employs TRBV5-1 and TRBJ2-7, with TRBD2 matching 9 bases. J gave up 3 bases and V 4 bases, and 11 bases lay outside the gene matches. Germline CDR1 SGHRS, CDR2 YFSETQ. The CDR3 totals 16 residues. The DNA for the CDR3 is TGCGCCAGCAGCCCGGCCCTAGCGGGGCCTATCTACGAGCAGTACTTC. Translating gives CASSPALAGPIYEQYF.